This T cell receptor beta chain was sequenced for a study of cytomegalovirus exposure and HLA in healthy donors. Findings of the study overall: For presence/absence analyses, sequencing depth was assumed to be roughly uniform across donors. Most subjects had HLA-A and HLA-B alleles reportedly predicted accurately by TCR beta sequences.

In the case of this clone: Its antigen is undetermined.

With 60 Vbeta and 13 Jbeta primers, the PCR was carried out. Using immunoSEQ multiplex PCR, the repertoire was profiled, and TCRdb retains in-frame clones only, with some absent. The data show some 150,000 clones, about 79% seen once. As for the donors, each was a healthy bone marrow donor. This CDR3 contains 17 residues. The origin of this receptor is a woman between 25 and 40 years old in good health and CMV-seronegative. The chain carries TRBV21-1 and TRBJ2-5; the D call of TRBD1 is as the table states it, not checked on the DNA. TRBV21-1 is tagged as a pseudogene. Sequencing was carried out using PBMCs. Written as DNA, the CDR3 is TGTGCCAGCAGCAAAGCCCCGGACAGTCTAAGCCAAGAGACCCAGTACTTC. It translates to CASSKAPDSLSQETQYF.